The 30 T cell receptor beta chains listed next were all sequenced from one sample in a study of CD4 T cell repertoires in COVID-19. The memory T cells were sequenced right after ex vivo isolation, without culture. The data were produced by immunoSEQ multiplex PCR, yet TCRdb's version contains in-frame clones alone and is incomplete. Among over 20,000 clones listed, around 87% were seen once. The specimen was central memory CD4+ T cells from blood, collected before the COVID-19 pandemic. These receptors all stem from a human donor who had COVID-19.

The DNA for the CDR3 is TGTGCCAGCCGCCCTAGCGGGGGGGAGGAGCAGTTCTTC. The encoded protein is CASRPSGGEEQFF. V usage is TRBV7-6 and J usage is TRBJ2-1, with TRBD2 matching over 12 bases. V shed 8 bases, J shed 10 bases, and the junction held 6 bases outside the gene matches. The CDR3 covers 13 residues. Per the germline V gene, CDR1 is SGHVS and CDR2 is FNYEAQ.

As DNA, the CDR3 is TGTGCCAGCAGTTCCACCCTCCTACAGGCACATGAAGCTTTCTTT. Residues: CASSSTLLQAHEAFF. The chain combines TRBV27 with TRBJ1-1; possible D gene TRBD1, 5 bases. The germline V and J ends were trimmed by 4 bases and 7 bases, with 19 bases remaining between them. This CDR3 spans 15 amino acids. The germline gives CDR1 MNHEY, CDR2 SMNVEV (reference sequence).

The rearrangement links TRBV9 to TRBJ1-4; no clear D gene. Trimming removed 3 bases from V and 0 bases from J, with 9 bases in between. Germline-derived CDR1 and CDR2 are SGDLS and YYNGEE. The CDR3 has 15 amino acids. CDR3: CASSGADPTNEKLFF. CDR3 DNA sequence: TGTGCCAGCAGCGGGGCAGACCCAACTAATGAAAAACTGTTTTTT.

In DNA, the CDR3 is TGTGCCAGCAGTGTGGGACAGGCGGTATACGAGCAGTACTTC. This encodes CASSVGQAVYEQYF. The chain carries TRBV6-1 and TRBJ2-7; 8 nucleotides align to TRBD1. The germline V gene has CDR1 MNHNS and CDR2 SASEGT. This CDR3 spans 14 amino acids. The V and J ends lost 4 bases and 4 bases, in that order; junction bases with no gene match: 6.

The chain recombines TRBV6-6 with TRBJ2-1, with 7 bases that match TRBD2. This CDR3 is built from 15 residues. The germline V gene has CDR1 MNHNY and CDR2 SVGAGI (reference sequence). V dropped 5 bases and J dropped 2; count of bases not matched to a gene: 6. CDR3 region: CASSQGGEPYNEQFF. The DNA for the CDR3 is TGTGCCAGCAGTCAGGGAGGGGAGCCCTACAATGAGCAGTTCTTC.

The chain uses TRBV5-1 and TRBJ2-3, with 7 bases matching TRBD2. The CDR3 length is 14 residues. V gave up 3 bases and J gave up 3 bases; unmatched junction bases: 4. Germline V gene lookup returns CDR1 SGHRS and CDR2 YFSETQ. CDR3 DNA: TGCGCCAGCAGCTCCTCCGGGGGGACAGATACGCAGTATTTT. This gives the protein CASSSSGGTDTQYF.

The DNA of the CDR3 is TGTGCCAGTAGTCCCTCCTGGACAGGGCTGTATGGCTACACCTTC. Translating gives CASSPSWTGLYGYTF. The chain uses TRBV19 and TRBJ1-2, with 8 bases matching TRBD1. The ends lost 5 bases at V and 5 bases at J; junction bases unmatched: 10. Germline loops: CDR1 LNHDA, CDR2 SQIVND (reference sequence). This CDR3 comprises 15 residues.

This clone came up a few times. The rearrangement uses TRBV7-3 and TRBJ2-3; D call uncertain. Per germline, CDR1 SGHTA and CDR2 FQGTGA. The CDR3 is 14 amino acids. The V and J ends lost 5 bases and 6 bases respectively, with 15 bases between them. The CDR3 region has the DNA TGTGCCAGCAGCCTAAATGGTGGCCTGGATACGCAGTATTTT. This encodes CASSLNGGLDTQYF.

The rearrangement joins TRBV25-1 to TRBJ1-1; 9 bases match TRBD1. The ends lost 2 bases at V and 9 bases at J; junction bases unmatched: 7. Germline lookup yields CDR1 MGHDK and CDR2 SYGVNS. The CDR3 has 14 residues. CDR3 DNA: TGTGCCAGCAGTGAAGGGACAGGGCCATTTAAAGCTTTCTTT. It is translated as CASSEGTGPFKAFF.

The chain links TRBV4-1 to TRBJ1-4, with 12 bases aligning to TRBD1. The CDR3 runs to 17 residues. V dropped 1 base and J dropped 8; count of bases not matched to a gene: 8. CDR1 and CDR2 from the germline V gene are MGHRA and YSYEKL. CDR3 DNA: TGCGCCAGCAGCCAAGGGAAGGGACAGGGGGCGGGGGAAAAACTGTTTTTT. It codes for CASSQGKGQGAGEKLFF.

V usage is TRBV12-5 and J usage is TRBJ2-3; the match to TRBD2 covers 7 bases. The germline CDR1 and CDR2 sequences are LGHNT and FRNRAP. This CDR3 has 13 amino acids. Trimming removed 1 base from V and 5 bases from J; junction bases left unmatched: 0. The DNA of the CDR3 is TGTGCTAGTGGTTTGGGCGGGGGAGATACGCAGTATTTT. Protein sequence: CASGLGGGDTQYF.

V usage is TRBV21-1 and J usage is TRBJ2-6; TRBD1 reflects the table's D call only, with no check against the DNA. TRBV21-1 is a recognized pseudogene. The CDR3 has 15 amino acids. The CDR3 DNA follows: TGTGCCAGCGTCTCCCAGGGATCTGGGGCCAACGTCCTGACTTTC. Amino acids: CASVSQGSGANVLTF.

This CDR3 is CASSSIKDRAYEQYF. In DNA form, the CDR3 reads TGTGCCAGCAGTTCTATCAAGGACAGGGCCTACGAGCAGTACTTC. This chain connects TRBV11-2 to TRBJ2-7, with 8 bases identical to TRBD1. The V gene's germline CDR1 is SGHAT and CDR2 FQNNGV. The length of the CDR3 is 15 residues. Trimming at V came to 6 bases and at J to 2 bases, leaving 9 bases not matched to a gene.

This chain joins TRBV7-3 and TRBJ2-2; 7 nucleotides match TRBD2. V trimming: 5 bases; J trimming: 4 bases; junction bases outside the gene matches: 7. The germline V gene has CDR1 SGHTA and CDR2 FQGTGA. This CDR3 comprises 15 residues. The CDR3: CASSRGDRITGELFF. DNA of the CDR3: TGTGCCAGCAGCCGGGGGGACCGAATCACCGGGGAGCTGTTTTTT. Full variable domain (missing parts from reference TRBV7-3 and TRBJ2-2): GAGVSQTPSNKVTEKGKYVELRCDPISGHTALYWYRQSLGQGPEFLIYFQGTGAADDSGLPNDRFFAVRPEGSVSTLKIQRTERGDSAVYLCASSRGDRITGELFFGEGSRLTVL.

This clone showed up just a few times. V is TRBV2 and J is TRBJ1-4, with D unresolved. Germline CDR1 and CDR2: SNHLY and FYNNEI. Trimming left V 5 bases short and J 7 bases short, with 5 bases between. The CDR3 is made up of 11 amino acids. CDR3 residues: CASSPFEKLFF. The DNA for the CDR3 is TGTGCCAGCAGTCCGTTTGAAAAACTGTTTTTT.

The chain links TRBV7-9 to TRBJ1-6; 11 nucleotides match TRBD1. This CDR3 is built from 15 residues. The V gene's germline CDR1 is SEHNR and CDR2 FQNEAQ (reference sequence). Trimming removed 8 bases from V and 9 bases from J; junction bases left unmatched: 9. CDR3 in amino acids: CASRLPGQGVSPLHF. Written as DNA, the CDR3 is TGTGCCAGCCGCCTCCCGGGACAGGGGGTTTCACCCCTCCACTTT.

This clone was recorded only once. The chain uses TRBV5-1 and TRBJ2-5, with 13 bases fitting TRBD2. The J call is doubtful: the DNA matches TRBJ2-7 better. The CDR3 is made up of 18 amino acids. Germline V CDR1 and CDR2: SGHRS, YFSETQ. The DNA for the CDR3 is TGCGCCAGCAGCTTGCGAACTAGCGGGAGGGTTAGCTCCTACGAGCAGTACTTC. As protein: CASSLRTSGRVSSYEQYF.

The chain carries TRBV6-1 and TRBJ1-5; 7 positions agree with TRBD1. The V gene end was trimmed by 2 bases and the J gene end by 4 bases; junction bases not matched to a gene: 5. The CDR3 sequence is 15 residues long. The germline V gene has CDR1 MNHNS and CDR2 SASEGT. CDR3 region: CASSENRGPNQPQHF. The CDR3 bases are TGTGCCAGCAGTGAAAATAGGGGGCCGAATCAGCCCCAGCATTTT.

J is TRBJ1-1 and V is TRBV28; D may be TRBD1 (5 bases). V was trimmed by 4 bases and J by 2 bases, leaving 11 bases between them. CDR3 length: 14 amino acids. Germline lookup yields CDR1 MDHEN and CDR2 SYDVKM. CDR3 coding DNA: TGTGCCAGCAGTTCCGGACAACGCAACACTGAAGCTTTCTTT. Its protein is CASSSGQRNTEAFF.

This clone was seen only once. J is TRBJ1-1 and V is TRBV6-1, with TRBD1 matching over 8 bases. From germline, CDR1 is MNHNS and CDR2 SASEGT. Trimming cost V 2 bases and J 5 bases; bases outside gene matches: 4. The CDR3 consists of 14 residues. The CDR3 bases are TGTGCCAGCAGTGAACAGGGGGCGGTTACTGAAGCTTTCTTT. Translation gives CASSEQGAVTEAFF.

This clone was observed a single time. The chain carries TRBV6-1 and TRBJ1-5; D unclear. Germline V gives CDR1 MNHNS, CDR2 SASEGT. The length of the CDR3 is 13 residues. V was trimmed by 9 bases and J by 4 bases, leaving 13 bases between them. CDR3 sequence (DNA): TGTGCCAGTGAGGTGGGTCAGAATCAGCCCCAGCATTTT. Its translation: CASEVGQNQPQHF.

This chain joins TRBV10-1 and TRBJ2-1; D is perhaps TRBD1 (6 bases). This CDR3 is 12 amino acids long. In germline, CDR1 is WNHNN, CDR2 SYGVQD (reference sequence). The V end lost 5 bases, the J end lost 12 bases, and 14 bases lay between the germline ends. CDR3 protein: CASSLGQKGQFF. In DNA, the CDR3 is TGCGCCAGCAGTCTAGGACAGAAAGGGCAGTTCTTC.

The J gene is TRBJ1-5, the V gene TRBV30, with TRBD1 as a possible D gene (6 bases). Trimming took off 0 bases at V and 5 bases at J, with 8 bases between the two ends. Germline V gene data show CDR1 as GTSNPN and CDR2 as SVGIG (reference sequence). The length of the CDR3 is 13 residues. The CDR3 coding sequence is TGTGCCTGGAGTGTACAGGGTTATCAGCCCCAGCATTTT. Protein: CAWSVQGYQPQHF.

This sequence joins TRBV6-6 and TRBJ2-3, with 11 bases lining up with TRBD2. Germline CDR1 reads MNHNY; CDR2 reads SVGAGI (reference sequence). The CDR3 sequence is 15 residues long. V was pared by 7 bases and J by 5 bases, with 8 bases of the junction left unmatched. Here the CDR3 reads CASMLLAGGGDTQYF. CDR3 coding DNA: TGTGCCAGCATGCTGCTAGCGGGAGGTGGAGATACGCAGTATTTT.

This clone was observed once. This same CDR3 is encoded by further DNA sequences in the sample. The CDR3 DNA reads as TGTGCCAGTAGTACCCGGACAGACTATGGCTACACCTTC. Residues: CASSTRTDYGYTF. This sequence joins TRBV19 and TRBJ1-2; possible D gene TRBD1, 6 bases. V was trimmed by 4 bases and J by 3 bases, leaving 9 bases between them. CDR3 length: 13 amino acids. Per the germline V gene, CDR1 is LNHDA and CDR2 is SQIVND (reference sequence).

This clone showed up just once. The chain couples TRBV13 to TRBJ2-5, with 7 bases matching TRBD1. J was trimmed by 0 bases and V by 5 bases; bases with no gene match: 3. The germline V gene has CDR1 PRHDT and CDR2 FYEKMQ (reference sequence). The CDR3 runs to 14 residues. DNA of the CDR3: TGTGCCAGCAGCCGGGGACAGCACCAAGAGACCCAGTACTTC. It codes for CASSRGQHQETQYF.

The chain carries TRBV6-1 and TRBJ1-2, with 8 bases identical to TRBD1. Germline loops: CDR1 MNHNS, CDR2 SASEGT. V was clipped by 4 bases and J by 7 bases; unmatched bases: 8. This CDR3 is built from 14 residues. CDR3 sequence (DNA): TGTGCCAGCAGTGGAGACAGGGGCCACAGTGGCTACACCTTC. Amino acids: CASSGDRGHSGYTF.

In DNA form, the CDR3 reads TGTGCCAGCAGGGACAGGGGGCAGCGCACTGAAGCTTTCTTT. Amino acid sequence: CASRDRGQRTEAFF. This chain connects TRBV25-1 to TRBJ1-1, with 11 nucleotides matching TRBD1. Germline V gives CDR1 MGHDK, CDR2 SYGVNS. The CDR3 sequence is 14 residues long. V lost 6 bases, J lost 4 bases, and 4 bases stayed unmatched.

The rearrangement joins TRBV12-5 to TRBJ2-7; 8 bases fit TRBD1. Germline loops: CDR1 LGHNT, CDR2 FRNRAP. The CDR3 contains 17 residues. Trimming cost V 0 bases and J 6 bases; bases outside gene matches: 13. The CDR3 is CASGLVKGWTGLVEQYF. In DNA, the CDR3 is TGTGCTAGTGGTTTGGTAAAAGGGTGGACAGGGTTGGTCGAGCAGTACTTC.

The rearrangement joins TRBV6-7 to TRBJ2-7; D may be TRBD2 (5 bases). TRBV6-7 carries the ORF label, with uncertain function. The CDR3 is 8 residues long. V was pared by 5 bases and J by 12 bases, with 5 bases between. The CDR3 DNA follows: TGTGCCAGCAGTCGGGGGTACTTC. This encodes CASSRGYF.